The rows below give T cell receptor beta chains drawn from one sample of a study of blood T cells in healthy people across ages. TCRdb passed the 5' RACE reads through MiXCR, listing each CDR3 protein once. The sample gives approximately 1.5 million distinct CDR3 sequences, about 31% of which show up once; roughly 10% is in the top ten. Specimen: blood. The receptor source for this set is a woman between 25 and 40 years old in good health. Each CDR3 is given with its conserved first and last residue. D genes are given only for firm matches. Expanded clones get a size class; other rows say once, few or many, or leave the size out.

>16|NA|TRBJ2-1|TRBD2|TRBV28
TGTGCCAGCAGCAGGACTAGCGGGGGGCTGTACAATGAGCAGTTCTTC
CASSRTSGGLYNEQFF
>12|few|TRBJ2-1|NA|TRBV7-9
TGTGCCAGCAGTGATCGGAGGAATGAGCAGTTCTTC
CASSDRRNEQFF
>14|NA|TRBJ2-3|TRBD2|TRBV20-1
TGCAGTGGTCTCGGGGGGTTGAAAACAGATACGCAGTATTTT
CSGLGGLKTDTQYF
>16|NA|TRBJ1-5|NA|TRBV28
TGTGCCAGCAGTTCTTCTCTGGGGATTAGCAATCAGCCCCAGCATTTT
CASSSSLGISNQPQHF
>20|NA|TRBJ1-4|TRBD1|TRBV7-9
TGTGCCAGCCAAGCAACCCCGGGACAGGGGATAGTGGCAACTAATGAAAAACTGTTTTTT
CASQATPGQGIVATNEKLFF
>18|NA|TRBJ2-3|TRBD2|TRBV7-3
TGTGCCAGCAGCTTATTCGGCCAGAGGGGCGGGGGAAGAGATACGCAGTATTTT
CASSLFGQRGGGRDTQYF
>16|few|TRBJ2-5|NA|TRBV4-1
TGCGCCAGCAGCCCGGGACTCGACCCACCACAAGAGACCCAGTACTTC
CASSPGLDPPQETQYF
>16|NA|TRBJ2-3|NA|TRBV10-3
TGTGCCATCAGTGAGTCCCTTGTTCCTAGCACAGATACGCAGTATTTT
CAISESLVPSTDTQYF
>14|few|TRBJ2-5|TRBD2|TRBV7-9
TGTGCCAGCAGCAAGACTAGCTTCGATGAGACCCAGTACTTC
CASSKTSFDETQYF
>17|NA|TRBJ2-5|TRBD2|TRBV12-5
TGTGCTAGTGGCCTCGGACTAGCGGGAGGGTACCAAGAGACCCAGTACTTC
CASGLGLAGGYQETQYF
>15|NA|TRBJ2-1|TRBD1|TRBV4-1
TGCGCCAGCAGAACGACAGGGATCACCTACAATGAGCAGTTCTTC
CASRTTGITYNEQFF
>15|few|TRBJ2-7|NA|TRBV20-1
TGCAGTGCTAGAAAGCTCGCGGGACCATCCTACGAGCAGTACTTC
CSARKLAGPSYEQYF
>14|NA|TRBJ2-1|TRBD2|TRBV10-2
TGCGCCAGCAGCGGGACTAACTCCTACAATGAGCAGTTCTTC
CASSGTNSYNEQFF
>17|NA|TRBJ2-1|TRBD2|TRBV30
TGTGCCTGTGGACTAGCCGGGAGGGCCGGAAGGAACAATGAGCAGTTCTTC
CACGLAGRAGRNNEQFF
>15|NA|TRBJ2-1|NA|TRBV4-1
TGCGCCAGCAGCCGGTCACCTGACTCCTACAATGAGCAGTTCTTC
CASSRSPDSYNEQFF
>13|NA|TRBJ1-1|NA|TRBV21-1
TGTGCCACCAGTGCGAGGGAAGGCGCTGAAGCTTTCTTT
CATSAREGAEAFF
>12|NA|TRBJ2-1|NA|TRBV18
TGTGCCAGCTCACCACCAGTCAATGAGCAGTTCTTC
CASSPPVNEQFF
>14|NA|TRBJ1-2|NA|TRBV20-1
TGCAGTGCTTCTTCTACATTCGGGACTTATGGCTACACCTTC
CSASSTFGTYGYTF
>15|NA|TRBJ1-2|NA|TRBV2
TGTGCCAGCATCTCGGATCCGGGGGCAATTGGTGGCTACACCTTC
CASISDPGAIGGYTF
>15|few|TRBJ2-3|TRBD2|TRBV11-2
TGTGCCAGCAGCCCCGAGTGGACTAGTGTTGACACGCAGTATTTT
CASSPEWTSVDTQYF
>13|few|TRBJ1-2|NA|TRBV18
TGTGCCAGCTCACCAAATAAGGACAATGGCTACACCTTC
CASSPNKDNGYTF
>15|many|TRBJ2-3|NA|TRBV29-1
TGCAGCGCGTTCGGCGGGGCCAATTTACGGGATACGCAGTATTTT
CSAFGGANLRDTQYF
>15|NA|TRBJ1-1|NA|TRBV5-5
TGTGCCAGCAGATATTTTAGTAGTGGAGGCACTGAAGCTTTCTTT
CASRYFSSGGTEAFF
>13|few|TRBJ2-3|NA|TRBV6-5
TGTGCCAGCAGTTACAATAGGATGAATACGCAGTATTTT
CASSYNRMNTQYF
>12|NA|TRBJ2-1|NA|TRBV11-3
TGTGCCAGCAGCTATATACCGGGCGAGCAGTTCTTC
CASSYIPGEQFF
>15|NA|TRBJ2-3|NA|TRBV9
TGTGCCAGCAGTAGTGTACGGGGAAGCACAGATACGCAGTATTTT
CASSSVRGSTDTQYF
>11|NA|TRBJ1-2|NA|TRBV28
TGTGCCAGCAGTTTAGCGCGGGGCTACACCTTC
CASSLARGYTF
>14|NA|TRBJ2-5|TRBD1|TRBV6-6
TGTGCCAGCAGGGGACAGGGCAAGCGAGAGACCCAGTACTTC
CASRGQGKRETQYF
>13|once|TRBJ1-5|TRBD1|TRBV20-1
TGCAGTGCAGGACAGGGACTTGAGCAGCCCCAGCATTTT
CSAGQGLEQPQHF
>14|NA|TRBJ2-3|NA|TRBV11-2
TGTGTCAGCAGTCCCTCAGGGGGGACAGATACGCAGTATTTT
CVSSPSGGTDTQYF
>13|NA|TRBJ1-1|NA|TRBV29-1
TGCAGCGTTGATGGGATAGGGGGCACTGAAGCTTTCTTT
CSVDGIGGTEAFF